This T cell receptor beta chain is from a study of T cell responses to AZD1222 COVID-19 vaccine. At the level of the study: Researchers grouped second doses given at about 4 or about 12 weeks into one pool. Study results and limitations: Seropositivity was recorded at baseline in only 6 or 7 AZD1222 recipients. In all cases, repertoires were sampled only after the peak T cell response. Vaccine-associated CD4 TCRs ranged over spike, dominating at 160-218 and 743-854.

Produced via immunoSEQ multiplex PCR; TCRdb's table is partial and in-frame only. Of over 50,000 clones detected, 80% to 90% appear once; the ten largest clones hold 14% to 15%. As concerns this clone: The antigen remains unidentified.

Between the trimmed V and J ends, which lost 1 base and 0 bases, there was a span of 7 bases. Germline CDR1 reads SGHVS; CDR2 reads FQNEAQ. There are 15 residues in the CDR3. The input for sequencing was peripheral blood, taken on day 0 of AZD1222 vaccination. This receptor was identified in an adult in good health. The V and J genes are TRBV7-8 and TRBJ1-3; D is unclear. The DNA for the CDR3 is TGTGCCAGCAGCTTAGTAGGGTACTCTGGAAACACCATATATTTT. This gives the protein CASSLVGYSGNTIYF.